This paragraph reports one T cell receptor (beta chain). The antigen is unknown. These data come from a study of T cells after posttransplantation cyclophosphamide. Findings of the study overall: Tissue-infiltrating T cells from skin or gut overlapped little with blood T cells. Later post-transplant blood repertoires were often dominated by donor CD8+ memory clones. Recipient CMV seropositivity and CMV reactivation strongly tracked TRB clonality.

Here immunoSEQ multiplex PCR was the method, and the copy in TCRdb shows in-frame clones only, minus some. The table records about 52,000 clones, approximately 94% of them present only once. Looked up from germline, CDR1 is SGHVS and CDR2 is FQNEAQ. The V and J ends lost 1 base and 8 bases respectively, with 20 bases between them. This CDR3 comprises 16 residues. This related bone marrow graft donor gave peripheral blood on the day of marrow donation. The clonotype comes from a woman in her thirties in good health and a related stem cell transplant donor. The V gene is TRBV7-8, the J gene TRBJ1-2; unclear D gene. Specimen: PBMCs. The CDR3 DNA is TGTGCCAGCAGCTTAGAGGGCGAGGGTATAAGTTCAGGCTACACCTTC. Translating it yields CASSLEGEGISSGYTF.